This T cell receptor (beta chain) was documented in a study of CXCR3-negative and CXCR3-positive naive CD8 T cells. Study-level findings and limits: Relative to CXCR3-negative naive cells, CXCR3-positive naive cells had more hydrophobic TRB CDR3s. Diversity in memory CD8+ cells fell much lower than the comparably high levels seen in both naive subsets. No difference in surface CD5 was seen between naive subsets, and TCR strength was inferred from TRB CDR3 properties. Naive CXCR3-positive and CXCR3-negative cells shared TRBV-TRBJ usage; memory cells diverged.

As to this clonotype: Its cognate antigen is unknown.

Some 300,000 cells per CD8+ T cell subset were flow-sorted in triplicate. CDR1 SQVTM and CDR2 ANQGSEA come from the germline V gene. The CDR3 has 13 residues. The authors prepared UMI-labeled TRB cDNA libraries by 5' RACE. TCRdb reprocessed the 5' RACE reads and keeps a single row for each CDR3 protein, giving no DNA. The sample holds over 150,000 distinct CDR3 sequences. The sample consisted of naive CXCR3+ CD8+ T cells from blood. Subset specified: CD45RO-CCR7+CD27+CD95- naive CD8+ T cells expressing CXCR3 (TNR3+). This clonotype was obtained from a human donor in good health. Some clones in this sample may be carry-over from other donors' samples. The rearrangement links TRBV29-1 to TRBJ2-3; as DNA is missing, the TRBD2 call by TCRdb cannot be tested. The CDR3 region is CSVEGGGDDKQYF.